The TCR beta chain under discussion was sequenced for a study of T cells in Graves' hyperthyroidism and ophthalmopathy (dated by TCRdb to between 2017 and 2020). Regarding the research as a whole: Peripheral blood was collected at initial diagnosis, before any treatment. A discovery cohort of about a hundred patients, about 44 with Graves' ophthalmopathy and approximately 55 with stable Graves' hyperthyroidism, was used to find distinguishing TCR V-J signatures. The study also compared thyroid tissue and blood T-cell repertoires from a handful of Graves' hyperthyroidism patients. After blood sampling, hyperthyroidism patients were treated with methimazole at a starting dose of 30 mg daily, and ophthalmopathy patients were treated with high-dose intravenous methylprednisolone. TCR Vbeta CDR3 sequencing of some 140 peripheral blood samples (under 45 ophthalmopathy, about 80 hyperthyroidism and roughly 17 progressor patients) is reported in the paper. The approximately 98 discovery patients were randomly divided into training and test sets at a 7:3 ratio. An independent validation cohort of some 18 hyperthyroidism patients and 17 patients who later progressed to ophthalmopathy tested prospective prediction of ophthalmopathy. What the study reported, not specific to this receptor: In cross-validation, a model built on a 13 V-J signature told ophthalmopathy apart from stable hyperthyroidism with roughly 87% sensitivity and around 84% specificity, and in testing the same model reached 80%/75%. In validation, the model predicted progression to ophthalmopathy a median of 6.5 months before onset, with about 67% sensitivity and around 76% specificity. No statistical method was used to set the sample size in advance, and investigators knew the group allocation. Most expanded thyroid clonotypes (frequency above 0.001) were also found in blood, which suggests that blood repertoires may mirror thyroid immune responses.

In its sample, this clonotype was seen many times. The specificity of this receptor is unknown. No base quality values were provided; no much bigger clone lies one nucleotide off. In the ophthalmopathy patients, disease was moderately to severely active, with a Clinical Activity Score of 3 or more, a NOSPECS grade of 4 or more, and a duration of less than 3 months. The study excluded patients with uncontrolled infections, other autoimmune diseases, pregnancy or lactation. Diagnoses were based on clinical symptoms, serum thyroxine and TRAb, thyroid ultrasound and orbital computed tomography. PBMCs were separated from roughly 10 ml of fresh peripheral blood using Ficoll-Paque density gradient centrifugation. Total RNA was extracted with Trizol reagent, and quality was checked on an Agilent 2100 Bioanalyzer. From the cysteine up to the phenylalanine, the CDR3 has a length of 13 residues. The only DNA kept is the CDR3, 39 bases in frame from the first base. For this chain, trimming is 2 bases at the V end and 8 bases at the J end, and the number of junction bases without a gene match is 3. Per the germline V gene, MNHEY is the CDR1 and SVGAGI is the CDR2.

TCR beta CDR3 regions were amplified from RNA transcripts. The TCR CDR3 was subjected to a first round of RT-PCR using the HTBI primer set and the Qiagen OneStep RT-PCR kit. The libraries were constructed in a second round of multiplex PCR and then size-selected and purified. Libraries were sequenced paired-end with 100 bp reads on an Illumina HiSeq2000. Per the source publication's procedure: SOAPnuke was used to process the raw data, removing reads that contained adapters or uncalled bases, had a mean Phred below 15, or lacked an exact match to the constant primer or identifier. COPE v1.2.5 was used to merge the high-quality paired reads, and each unique nucleotide sequence was defined as a clonotype. MiTCR v1.1 was used to align the clonotypes against IMGT TRBV, TRBD and TRBJ reference segments. Only V-J combinations with frequency above 0.0001, covering approximately 99% of repertoires, were analysed. The TCS score was defined as F50 (clonal expansion) divided by E x V (chaos), with BLOSUM62-based TCRdist calculated between CDR3 peptides within each V-J. Welch's t-statistics and random forest reduced around 520 V-J features to under 15, which were used in a naive Bayes classifier (R e1071). TCRdb passed the public sequencing reads through fastp at Q25 and MiXCR, retaining productive beta sequences. Each CDR3 protein gets just one entry, which takes the most common genes and DNA from the rows behind it. The V and J calls were not made by the authors but by TCRdb's processing. This sample is represented by 300,000 to 350,000 distinct CDR3 sequences; 15% to 20% of them were singletons. The ten largest clones take up around 15% of the sample.

The clonotype was recovered from a woman aged 40 to 50 with Graves' ophthalmopathy. Sample: blood. The chain links TRBV6-5 with TRBJ1-2; 9 nucleotides in the junction match TRBD1. CDR3 region: CASSYRTGDGYTF. The nucleotide sequence reads TGTGCCAGCAGTTACAGGACAGGGGACGGCTACACCTTC.